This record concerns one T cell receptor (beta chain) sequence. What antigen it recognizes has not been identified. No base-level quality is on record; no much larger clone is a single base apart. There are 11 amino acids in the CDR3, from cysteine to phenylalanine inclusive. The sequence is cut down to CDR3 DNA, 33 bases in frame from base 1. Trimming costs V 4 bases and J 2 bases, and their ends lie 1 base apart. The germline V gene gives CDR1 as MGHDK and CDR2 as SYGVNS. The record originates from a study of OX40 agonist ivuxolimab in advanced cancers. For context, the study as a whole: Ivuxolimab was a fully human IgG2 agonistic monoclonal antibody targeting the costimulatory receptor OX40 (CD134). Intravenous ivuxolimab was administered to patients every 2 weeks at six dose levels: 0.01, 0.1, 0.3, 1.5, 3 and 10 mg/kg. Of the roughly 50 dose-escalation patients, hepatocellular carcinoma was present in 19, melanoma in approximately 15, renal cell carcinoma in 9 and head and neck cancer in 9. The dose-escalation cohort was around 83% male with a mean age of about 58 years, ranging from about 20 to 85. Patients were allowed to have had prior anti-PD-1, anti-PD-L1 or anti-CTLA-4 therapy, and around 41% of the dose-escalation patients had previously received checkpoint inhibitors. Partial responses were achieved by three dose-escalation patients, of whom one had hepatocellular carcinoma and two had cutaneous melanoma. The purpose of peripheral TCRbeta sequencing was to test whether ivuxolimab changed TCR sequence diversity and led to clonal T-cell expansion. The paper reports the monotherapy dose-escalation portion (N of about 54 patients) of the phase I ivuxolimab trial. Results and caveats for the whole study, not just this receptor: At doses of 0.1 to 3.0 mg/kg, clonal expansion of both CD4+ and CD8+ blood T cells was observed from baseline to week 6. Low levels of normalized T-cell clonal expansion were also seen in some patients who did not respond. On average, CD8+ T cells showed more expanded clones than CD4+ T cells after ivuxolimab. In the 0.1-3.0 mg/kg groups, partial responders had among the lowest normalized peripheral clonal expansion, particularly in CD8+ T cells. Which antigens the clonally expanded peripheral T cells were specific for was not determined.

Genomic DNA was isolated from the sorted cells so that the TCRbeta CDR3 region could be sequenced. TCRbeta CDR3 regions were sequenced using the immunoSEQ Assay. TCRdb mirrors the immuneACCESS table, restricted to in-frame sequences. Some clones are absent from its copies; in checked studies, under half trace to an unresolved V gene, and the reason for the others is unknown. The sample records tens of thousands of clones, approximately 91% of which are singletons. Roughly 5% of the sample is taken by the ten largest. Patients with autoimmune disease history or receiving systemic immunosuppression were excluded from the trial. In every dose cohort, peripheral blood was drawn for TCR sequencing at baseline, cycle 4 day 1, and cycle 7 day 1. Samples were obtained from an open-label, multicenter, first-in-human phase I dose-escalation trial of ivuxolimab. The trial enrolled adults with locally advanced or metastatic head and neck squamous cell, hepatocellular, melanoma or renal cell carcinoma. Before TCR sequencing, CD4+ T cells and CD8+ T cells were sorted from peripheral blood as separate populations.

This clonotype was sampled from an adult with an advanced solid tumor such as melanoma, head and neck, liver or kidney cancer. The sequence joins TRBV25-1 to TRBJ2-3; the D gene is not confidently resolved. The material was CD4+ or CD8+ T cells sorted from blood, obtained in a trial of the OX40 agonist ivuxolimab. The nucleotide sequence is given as TGTGCCAGCAGTGCCACAGATACGCAGTATTTT. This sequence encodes CASSATDTQYF.